Each of the 22 T cell receptor beta chains below was sequenced from the same sample in a study of siplizumab effects on memory and regulatory T cells. Assay used: immunoSEQ multiplex PCR; TCRdb lists only in-frame clones, some missing. This sample has about 94,000 clones, with 90% to 95% found just once. Sequencing input: non-Treg CD4+ T cells sorted from blood. The origin of the receptors is a human donor in good health.

Details on this clone: Different DNA sequences within this sample yield the same CDR3. V and J are TRBV6-5 and TRBJ2-1, with 8 bases aligning to TRBD2. Trimming removed 6 bases from V and 2 bases from J; junction bases left unmatched: 6. Germline V gene lookup returns CDR1 MNHEY and CDR2 SVGAGI. CDR3 length: 15 amino acids. The CDR3 is CASSPSGGPYNEQFF. CDR3 bases: TGTGCCAGCAGCCCGAGCGGGGGCCCCTACAATGAGCAGTTCTTC.

The V and J genes are TRBV6-1 and TRBJ1-3; 9 bases line up with TRBD1. V shed 5 bases and J 3 bases; nucleotides not matched to a gene: 5. Germline values: CDR1 MNHNS, CDR2 SASEGT. The CDR3 is made up of 15 amino acids. CDR3 amino acids: CASSQQGARGNTIYF. The CDR3 DNA is TGTGCCAGCAGTCAACAGGGGGCGCGTGGAAACACCATATATTTT.

The chain has TRBV7-2 and TRBJ2-7; no clear D. V was pared by 5 bases and J by 3 bases, with 11 bases between. The V gene's germline CDR1 is SGHTA and CDR2 FQGNSA. This CDR3 contains 13 residues. The CDR3 region is CASSNRARYEQYF. For the CDR3, the DNA is TGTGCCAGCAGCAACCGGGCCCGCTACGAGCAGTACTTC.

V is TRBV19 and J is TRBJ2-5; maybe TRBD1 (6 bases). CDR1 is LNHDA and CDR2 is SQIVND in the germline V gene (reference sequence). The CDR3 runs 14 residues. V lost 5 bases to trimming and J lost 1 base, with 11 bases between them. The CDR3 loop is CASSSTGPQETQYF. CDR3 nucleotides: TGTGCCAGTAGTTCCACAGGGCCCCAAGAGACCCAGTACTTC.

The chain couples TRBV7-3 to TRBJ2-1; 8 bases fit TRBD1. This CDR3 has 17 residues. Germline CDR1 is SGHTA and CDR2 is FQGTGA. Trimming removed 5 bases from V and 3 bases from J; junction bases left unmatched: 12. The CDR3 DNA reads TGTGCCAGCAGCCGACACATAAAACAGGGGGTCTACAATGAGCAGTTCTTC. This sequence encodes CASSRHIKQGVYNEQFF.

Here the CDR3 DNA reads TGTGCCAGCAGCCTTGCTACGAACACTGAAGCTTTCTTT. This translates into CASSLATNTEAFF. V gene TRBV9 combines with J gene TRBJ1-1, with D unclear. This CDR3 region has 13 residues. The V gene lost 4 bases and the J gene lost 1 base, with 8 bases spanning the gap. Germline CDR1 is SGDLS and CDR2 is YYNGEE.

This chain connects TRBV9 to TRBJ2-6; D is unresolved. The germline V and J ends were trimmed by 0 bases and 0 bases, with 4 bases remaining between them. The CDR3 has 15 amino acids. In germline, CDR1 is SGDLS, CDR2 YYNGEE. The CDR3 DNA reads TGTGCCAGCAGCGTAGATATCTCTGGGGCCAACGTCCTGACTTTC. Translated: CASSVDISGANVLTF.

The chain has TRBV6-1 and TRBJ2-5, with 11 bases identical to TRBD1. The J call may be mistaken, given a closer DNA end match to TRBJ2-7. This CDR3 is 14 amino acids long. Per germline, CDR1 MNHNS and CDR2 SASEGT. The CDR3 region is CASRGGQGADEQYF. CDR3 nucleotide sequence: TGTGCCAGCAGAGGAGGACAGGGGGCCGACGAGCAGTACTTC.

The genes are TRBV28 and TRBJ2-7; TRBD1 is a possible D gene (5 bases). The germline gives CDR1 MDHEN, CDR2 SYDVKM. V dropped 7 bases and J dropped 7 bases, with 17 bases sitting between them. CDR3 size: 13 residues. CDR3 protein: CASKGQDPPEQYF. CDR3 sequence (DNA): TGTGCCAGCAAGGGGCAGGACCCGCCGGAGCAGTACTTC. Complete variable domain (other parts from reference TRBV28 and TRBJ2-7): DVKVTQSSRYLVKRTGEKVFLECVQDMDHENMFWYRQDPGLGLRLIYFSYDVKMKEKGDIPEGYSVSREKKERFSLILESASTNQTSMYLCASKGQDPPEQYFGPGTRLTVT.

The chain employs TRBV7-9 and TRBJ1-2; 7 bases match TRBD1. This CDR3 has 17 amino acids. J lost 0 bases, V lost 7 bases, and 14 bases had no gene match. Germline loops: CDR1 SEHNR, CDR2 FQNEAQ (reference sequence). In DNA form, the CDR3 reads TGTGCCAGCACCTACACACAGGGGCGGGCGGCTAACTATGGCTACACCTTC. It codes for CASTYTQGRAANYGYTF.

The chain carries TRBV25-1 and TRBJ1-2, with D possibly being TRBD1 (6 bases). V was cut by 1 base and J by 5 bases, with 14 bases left in between. The CDR3 runs 15 residues. CDR1 and CDR2 (germline): MGHDK, SYGVNS. The CDR3 DNA reads TGTGCCAGCAGTGAATGGAAGGGGGGGACTTATGGCTACACCTTC. Amino acids: CASSEWKGGTYGYTF.

The genes are TRBV5-1 and TRBJ2-5; 7 bases align to TRBD2. V was clipped by 3 bases and J by 5 bases; unmatched bases: 7. CDR1 and CDR2 (germline): SGHRS, YFSETQ. The CDR3 length is 14 residues. CDR3 sequence reads: CASSSGPGGETQYF. CDR3 DNA: TGCGCCAGCAGCTCGGGACCCGGGGGGGAGACCCAGTACTTC.

This chain uses TRBV5-8 with TRBJ2-5; possibly TRBD1 for D (6 bases). The germline gives CDR1 SGHTS, CDR2 YDEGEE. Trimming took 7 bases from V and 1 from J, leaving 14 bases between them. This CDR3 has 14 amino acids. The CDR3 DNA reads TGTGCCAGCCCCTCCCTCAGGGGCCAAGAGACCCAGTACTTC. It specifies CASPSLRGQETQYF.

The chain joins TRBV5-6 to TRBJ1-3; tentative D call: TRBD1 (6 bases). Germline V gene lookup returns CDR1 SGHDT and CDR2 YYEEEE. CDR3 size: 16 residues. Deletions cut 6 bases from V and 0 bases from J, with 16 bases between. CDR3 sequence reads: CASKTGSTFSGNTIYF. Here the CDR3 DNA reads TGTGCCAGCAAAACAGGGTCAACTTTCTCTGGAAACACCATATATTTT.

The chain combines TRBV12-5 with TRBJ2-7; 8 nucleotides line up with TRBD1. CDR1 is LGHNT and CDR2 is FRNRAP in the germline V gene. Trimming at V came to 0 bases and at J to 1 base, leaving 11 bases not matched to a gene. The CDR3 length is 18 residues. CDR3 region: CASGLVLGRTGSSYEQYF. The CDR3 DNA reads TGTGCTAGTGGTTTGGTACTGGGGAGGACAGGGAGTTCCTACGAGCAGTACTTC.

This clone was recorded only once. V and J are TRBV5-1 and TRBJ2-7, with 9 bases identical to TRBD2. The J segment lost 3 bases and the V segment lost 4 bases, leaving 8 bases of the junction unmatched. CDR3 length equals 15 residues. The germline gives CDR1 SGHRS, CDR2 YFSETQ. This chain's CDR3 is CASSRTKTSGYEQYF. The CDR3 DNA follows: TGCGCCAGCAGCCGTACGAAGACTAGCGGCTACGAGCAGTACTTC.

The V gene is TRBV9, the J gene TRBJ1-4; 9 nucleotides agree with TRBD1. J was trimmed by 1 base and V by 2 bases; bases with no gene match: 3. The CDR3 sequence is 16 residues long. Looked up from germline, CDR1 is SGDLS and CDR2 is YYNGEE. The CDR3 nucleotides are TGTGCCAGCAGCGTGGGGACAGGGAGAACTAATGAAAAACTGTTTTTT. This translates into CASSVGTGRTNEKLFF.

V gene TRBV7-2 combines with J gene TRBJ1-4, with D possibly being TRBD1 (5 bases). Germline assignment: CDR1 SGHTA and CDR2 FQGNSA. The CDR3 sequence is 14 residues long. The V gene lost 4 bases and the J gene lost 4 bases, with 10 bases spanning the gap. As DNA, the CDR3 is TGTGCCAGCAGCTCCCGGGGGGTTAATGAAAAACTGTTTTTT. It translates to CASSSRGVNEKLFF. The full variable domain, rest sourced from reference TRBV7-2 and TRBJ1-4, is GAGVSQSPSNKVTEKGKDVELRCDPISGHTALYWYRQSLGQGLEFLIYFQGNSAPDKSGLPSDRFSAERTGGSVSTLTIQRTQQEDSAVYLCASSSRGVNEKLFFGSGTQLSVL.

The chain uses TRBV6-5 and TRBJ1-1; no reliable D call. V shed 6 bases and J shed 4 bases, with 12 bases lying between them. Germline V lookup: CDR1 MNHEY, CDR2 SVGAGI. This CDR3 comprises 13 residues. CDR3 in DNA: TGTGCCAGCAGCATTGACCCAGGCACTGAAGCTTTCTTT. It translates to CASSIDPGTEAFF.

This chain joins TRBV2 and TRBJ2-3; D possibly corresponds to TRBD1 (6 bases). Trimming cost V 6 bases and J 2 bases, with 18 bases left between them. CDR3 length: 16 residues. The V gene's germline CDR1 is SNHLY and CDR2 FYNNEI. This CDR3 reads CASRGFDRSNTDTQYF. The CDR3 DNA follows: TGTGCCAGCAGAGGCTTCGACAGGTCCAACACAGATACGCAGTATTTT.

This clone is a singleton in its sample. The CDR3 DNA reads TGTGCCAGTAGTAGGCAGGACGGGGCCCAGTACTTC. Translating it yields CASSRQDGAQYF. The chain uses TRBV19 and TRBJ2-5; possibly TRBD2 for D (5 bases). Trimming cost V 4 bases and J 9 bases, with 12 bases left between them. Germline V gene sequence: CDR1 LNHDA, CDR2 SQIVND (reference sequence). The CDR3 length is 12 residues.

This clone was seen once. The genes are TRBV19 and TRBJ1-5; 12 nucleotides match TRBD1. V trimming: 6 bases; J trimming: 2 bases; junction bases outside the gene matches: 11. The CDR3 runs to 18 residues. The V gene's germline CDR1 is LNHDA and CDR2 SQIVND (reference sequence). The CDR3 nucleotides are TGTGCCAGTAGCACTACCGGGACAGGGGGCGCGGGCAATCAGCCCCAGCATTTT. This codes for CASSTTGTGGAGNQPQHF.